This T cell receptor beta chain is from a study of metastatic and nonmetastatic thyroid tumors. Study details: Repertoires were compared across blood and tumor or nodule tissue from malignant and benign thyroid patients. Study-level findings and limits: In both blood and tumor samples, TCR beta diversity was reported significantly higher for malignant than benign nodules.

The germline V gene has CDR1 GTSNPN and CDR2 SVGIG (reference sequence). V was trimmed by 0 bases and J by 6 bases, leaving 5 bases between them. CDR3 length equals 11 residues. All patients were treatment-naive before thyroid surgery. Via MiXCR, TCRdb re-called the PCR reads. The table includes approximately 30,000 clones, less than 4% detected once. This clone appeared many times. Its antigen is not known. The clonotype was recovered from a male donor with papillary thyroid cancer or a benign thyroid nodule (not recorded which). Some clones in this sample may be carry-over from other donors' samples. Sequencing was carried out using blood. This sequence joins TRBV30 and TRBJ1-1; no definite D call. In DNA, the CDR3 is TGTGCCTGGAGTGTCTCCCCTGAAGCTTTCTTT. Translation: CAWSVSPEAFF. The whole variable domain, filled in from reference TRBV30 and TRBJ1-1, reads SQTIHQWPATLVQPVGSPLSLECTVEGTSNPNLYWYRQAAGRGLQLLFYSVGIGQISSEVPQNLSASRPQDRQFILSSKKLLLSDSGFYLCAWSVSPEAFFGQGTRLTVV.